The sample holds many counts of the clone carrying this TCR beta chain. The source of the sample is a study of blood T cell repertoires in COVID-19. Study-level background: The samples span acute and convalescent COVID-19 from the United States, Italy and Spain. Nucleic acid was either cDNA or gDNA, and it came from T cells, B-cell-depleted T cells, or PBMCs.

In the authors' workflow: By means of reference gene primer amplification, nucleated cell counts were estimated. TCRdb's table, derived via immunoSEQ multiplex PCR, lists solely in-frame clones and lacks some. V, J and clone size were drawn from that table, and D and trimming were deduced from the DNA. This repertoire shows around 78,000 clones, around four fifths found once; its top ten account for about 10%. This CDR3 region has 17 residues. Trimming left V 6 bases short and J 6 bases short, with 26 bases between. Germline V CDR1 and CDR2: SEHNR, FQNEAQ (reference sequence). The chain uses TRBV7-9 and TRBJ1-2, with D unclear. This TCR came from a human donor in a cohort sampled during active COVID-19. Sequencing was performed on peripheral blood. DNA for the CDR3: TGTGCCAGCAGGGATGGTGCGCCTAGTCTGAACCATCATGGCTACACCTTC. As protein: CASRDGAPSLNHHGYTF.